These 25 T cell receptor beta chains were sequenced from one sample in a study of cytomegalovirus exposure and HLA in healthy donors. With 60 Vbeta and 13 Jbeta primers, the PCR was carried out. Produced via immunoSEQ multiplex PCR; TCRdb's table is partial and in-frame only. The sample lists under 150,000 clones; around 75% were seen once. The sample was PBMCs. Receptors originate from a woman in her 40s in good health and CMV-seronegative.

The J gene is TRBJ1-5, the V gene TRBV6-5; 9 bases are shared with TRBD1. J lost 9 bases, V lost 5 bases, and 11 bases had no gene match. The germline V gene encodes CDR1 MNHEY and CDR2 SVGAGI. The CDR3 extends over 15 amino acids. The CDR3 nucleotides are TGTGCCAGCAGTCCCCGTCCCGGGACAGGGAGGCCCCAGCATTTT. Its translation: CASSPRPGTGRPQHF.

This clone was seen a few times. This sequence joins TRBV6-5 and TRBJ1-2, with 9 bases that match TRBD1. V shed 6 bases, J shed 0 bases, and the junction held 5 bases outside the gene matches. CDR1 and CDR2 (germline): MNHEY, SVGAGI. The CDR3 runs 15 residues. This CDR3 is CASRLGQGPNYGYTF. For the CDR3, the DNA is TGTGCCAGCAGGCTTGGACAGGGGCCTAACTATGGCTACACCTTC.

The chain carries TRBV7-9 and TRBJ2-7, with D possibly TRBD2 on 6 matching bases. The CDR3 extends over 12 amino acids. Germline lookup yields CDR1 SEHNR and CDR2 FQNEAQ (reference sequence). Trimming shortened V by 1 base and J by 8 bases, and 9 bases separated the two germline ends. The CDR3 nucleotides read TGTGCCAGCAGCTTAGTCGGGGGAAAGCAGTACTTC. Translation gives CASSLVGGKQYF. Combining the CDR3 with reference TRBV7-9 and TRBJ2-7 gives the whole variable domain DTGVSQNPRHKITKRGQNVTFRCDPISEHNRLYWYRQTLGQGPEFLTYFQNEAQLEKSRLLSDRFSAERPKGSFSTLEIQRTEQGDSAMYLCASSLVGGKQYFGPGTRLTVT.

This chain joins TRBV5-1 and TRBJ2-2, with 10 bases fitting TRBD2. V was pared by 0 bases and J by 6 bases, with 8 bases of the junction left unmatched. The CDR3 is 17 residues long. CDR1 SGHRS and CDR2 YFSETQ come from the germline V gene. The CDR3 reads CASSLASASGSAGELFF. CDR3 DNA sequence: TGCGCCAGCAGCTTGGCCTCGGCTAGCGGGAGTGCCGGGGAGCTGTTTTTT. The full variable domain, completed using reference TRBV5-1 and TRBJ2-2, is KAGVTQTPRYLIKTRGQQVTLSCSPISGHRSVSWYQQTPGQGLQFLFEYFSETQRNKGNFPGRFSGRQFSNSRSEMNVSTLELGDSALYLCASSLASASGSAGELFFGEGSRLTVL.

This chain uses TRBV5-1 with TRBJ2-5; a weak D match, TRBD2 (5 bases). Trimming took off 4 bases at V and 4 bases at J, with 20 bases between the two ends. The germline gives CDR1 SGHRS, CDR2 YFSETQ. The CDR3 spans 16 residues. The CDR3 loop is CASSPDGPLRAETQYF. CDR3 nucleotide sequence: TGCGCCAGCAGCCCCGACGGACCCCTGAGGGCAGAGACCCAGTACTTC. The whole variable domain, filled in from reference TRBV5-1 and TRBJ2-5, reads KAGVTQTPRYLIKTRGQQVTLSCSPISGHRSVSWYQQTPGQGLQFLFEYFSETQRNKGNFPGRFSGRQFSNSRSEMNVSTLELGDSALYLCASSPDGPLRAETQYFGPGTRLLVL.

This clone has only one observation. This sequence joins TRBV18 and TRBJ2-5, with 7 bases lining up with TRBD1. Per germline, CDR1 KGHSH and CDR2 LQKENI. The CDR3 extends over 18 amino acids. Trimming removed 0 bases from V and 5 bases from J; junction bases left unmatched: 15. As DNA, the CDR3 is TGTGCCAGCTCACCACCTGAAGTTCAGACAGGGTCTAGGGAGACCCAGTACTTC. Its protein is CASSPPEVQTGSRETQYF.

The chain links TRBV5-6 to TRBJ2-5; TRBD2 matches 10 bases. Germline loops: CDR1 SGHDT, CDR2 YYEEEE. The J segment lost 1 base and the V segment lost 4 bases, leaving 7 bases of the junction unmatched. The CDR3 has 16 residues. CDR3 region: CASSTPTSGFQETQYF. The CDR3 DNA is TGTGCCAGCAGCACCCCGACTAGCGGGTTCCAAGAGACCCAGTACTTC.

As for this clone: One end of the junction does not line up with germline, which may come from a read error. This chain uses TRBV6-5 with TRBJ1-2, with D perhaps TRBD1 (5 bases). The CDR3 is 14 residues long. Germline lookup yields CDR1 MNHEY and CDR2 SVGAGI. Here the CDR3 DNA reads TGTGCCAGCAGGGCGGACAAGATGGGCTATGGCCACACCTTC. Amino acid sequence: CASRADKMGYGHTF.

The rearrangement joins TRBV25-1 to TRBJ1-3; D is undetermined. CDR3 length: 12 residues. V dropped 2 bases and J dropped 8 bases, with 7 bases sitting between them. CDR1 is MGHDK, CDR2 SYGVNS, per germline. This chain's CDR3 is CASSEGAYTIYF. CDR3 coding DNA: TGTGCCAGCAGTGAAGGAGCCTACACCATATATTTT. Combining the CDR3 with reference TRBV25-1 and TRBJ1-3 gives the whole variable domain EADIYQTPRYLVIGTGKKITLECSQTMGHDKMYWYQQDPGMELHLIHYSYGVNSTEKGDLSSESTVSRIRTEHFPLTLESARPSHTSQYLCASSEGAYTIYFGEGSWLTVV.

V gene TRBV9 combines with J gene TRBJ2-7, with TRBD2 matching 11 bases. The germline V gene has CDR1 SGDLS and CDR2 YYNGEE. The CDR3 length is 14 residues. With V trimmed by 2 bases and J by 7 bases, 5 bases remained unmatched. CDR3 nucleotide sequence: TGTGCCAGCAGCGTCACTAGCGGGAGCGGGGAGCAGTACTTC. This gives the protein CASSVTSGSGEQYF.

This clone was seen only a few times. The chain links TRBV9 to TRBJ1-6; D might be TRBD1 (6 bases). Germline V gene sequence: CDR1 SGDLS, CDR2 YYNGEE. This CDR3 region has 14 residues. V lost 0 bases, J lost 7 bases, and 8 bases lay in between. In DNA, the CDR3 is TGTGCCAGCAGCGTAGCAGGGGCCAATTCACCCCTCCACTTT. Translation gives CASSVAGANSPLHF.

The genes are TRBV30 and TRBJ2-3; perhaps TRBD1 as D (6 bases). Between the trimmed V and J ends, which lost 5 bases and 3 bases, there was a span of 15 bases. The CDR3 totals 14 residues. Germline CDR1 and CDR2: GTSNPN and SVGIG (reference sequence). This chain's CDR3 is CAWGLGQGTDTQYF. CDR3 nucleotides: TGTGCCTGGGGCTTAGGGCAGGGGACAGATACGCAGTATTTT.

This clone was detected a few times. The rearrangement joins TRBV20-1 to TRBJ2-3; D uncertain. The V end was cut by 5 bases, the J end by 1 base, with 4 bases between. This CDR3 is 11 amino acids long. The germline V gene has CDR1 DFQATT and CDR2 SNEGSKA (reference sequence). CDR3 DNA: TGCAGTGCTGGGCGCACAGATACGCAGTATTTT. This codes for CSAGRTDTQYF.

The chain combines TRBV6-5 with TRBJ2-1; D possibly corresponds to TRBD1 (6 bases). The CDR3 spans 16 residues. V lost 2 bases and J lost 2, with 13 bases in between. Germline V CDR1 and CDR2: MNHEY, SVGAGI. The CDR3 region has the DNA TGTGCCAGCAGTTACGGTGGGGCAGGGGCCTACAATGAGCAGTTCTTC. This codes for CASSYGGAGAYNEQFF.

The gene calls are TRBV19 and TRBJ1-6, with no clear D. CDR1 and CDR2 (germline): LNHDA, SQIVND (reference sequence). The CDR3 spans 15 residues. V lost 10 bases to trimming and J lost 5 bases, with 18 bases between them. The CDR3, as DNA: TGTGCCACCGCGAGCCGAGGCCGAAATAATTCACCCCTCCACTTT. Amino acid sequence: CATASRGRNNSPLHF.

This clone was recorded a few times. The chain is built from TRBV7-7 and TRBJ2-7; 8 bases are a match to TRBD2. The CDR3 is made up of 16 amino acids. J gave up 3 bases and V 5 bases, and 12 bases lay outside the gene matches. The V gene's germline CDR1 is SSHAT and CDR2 FNYEAQ (reference sequence). CDR3 nucleotide sequence: TGTGCCAGCAGCCCGTCGGCGGGAGGCACCAACTACGAGCAGTACTTC. Amino acid sequence: CASSPSAGGTNYEQYF.

The chain carries TRBV2 and TRBJ2-1; TRBD2 matches 13 bases. The CDR3 spans 18 residues. Germline loops: CDR1 SNHLY, CDR2 FYNNEI. After removal of 8 bases from V and 0 bases from J, the junction contained 10 bases not matched to a gene. CDR3 loop: CASGAGLAGVHSYNEQFF. The CDR3 coding sequence is TGTGCCAGCGGAGCCGGACTAGCGGGGGTACACTCCTACAATGAGCAGTTCTTC. The full variable domain, completed using reference TRBV2 and TRBJ2-1, is EPEVTQTPSHQVTQMGQEVILRCVPISNHLYFYWYRQILGQKVEFLVSFYNNEISEKSEIFDDQFSVERPDGSNFTLKIRSTKLEDSAMYFCASGAGLAGVHSYNEQFFGPGTRLTVL.

The V and J genes are TRBV11-2 and TRBJ2-6, with D possibly TRBD2 on 6 matching bases. The germline gives CDR1 SGHAT, CDR2 FQNNGV. Trimming removed 0 bases from V and 4 bases from J, with 13 bases in between. This CDR3 comprises 17 residues. The DNA for the CDR3 is TGTGCCAGCAGCTTAGAACGGTGGAGGGAGGGGGCCAACGTCCTGACTTTC. Its protein product is CASSLERWREGANVLTF.

This clone has only one observation. This rearrangement joins TRBV6-1 to TRBJ2-3; no firm D call. CDR1 MNHNS and CDR2 SASEGT come from the germline V gene. The V and J ends lost 4 bases and 0 bases respectively, with 14 bases between them. The CDR3 totals 16 residues. The DNA of the CDR3 is TGTGCCAGCAGTGTGGAGCCCCACACTAGCACAGATACGCAGTATTTT. This gives the protein CASSVEPHTSTDTQYF.

This clone was counted between two and nine times. The chain combines TRBV6-5 with TRBJ2-7, with 10 bases that match TRBD1. With V trimmed by 8 bases and J by 5 bases, 6 bases remained unmatched. The CDR3 runs to 13 residues. From germline, CDR1 is MNHEY and CDR2 SVGAGI. The CDR3 reads CASSGTGVNEQYF. The DNA of the CDR3 is TGTGCCAGCTCCGGGACAGGGGTCAACGAGCAGTACTTC.

V usage is TRBV5-4 and J usage is TRBJ1-6; D gene uncertain. The germline V gene has CDR1 SGHNT and CDR2 YYREEE (reference sequence). Trimming pared 0 bases from V and 6 bases from J, leaving 10 bases between. CDR3 length: 15 residues. The CDR3 sequence is CASSLDLTGNSPLHF. In nucleotides, the CDR3 is TGTGCCAGCAGCTTGGACTTAACGGGTAATTCACCCCTCCACTTT.

CDR3: CASSPSTSGRAPYEQYF. CDR3 sequence (DNA): TGTGCCAGCAGTCCCTCGACTAGCGGGAGGGCCCCCTACGAGCAGTACTTC. The genes are TRBV7-6 and TRBJ2-7, with TRBD2 matching over 14 bases. V gave up 6 bases and J gave up 2 bases; unmatched junction bases: 9. Germline CDR1 is SGHVS and CDR2 is FNYEAQ. This CDR3 contains 17 residues.

The chain carries TRBV19 and TRBJ1-2, with 9 bases fitting TRBD1. Germline trimming cut 10 bases from V and 11 bases from J; bases unmatched to any gene: 14. Germline CDR1 reads LNHDA; CDR2 reads SQIVND (reference sequence). This CDR3 has 13 residues. CDR3 amino acids: CATRTGTGTSYTF. The CDR3 DNA reads as TGTGCCACCCGAACCGGGACAGGGACGTCGTACACCTTC.

The V call is TRBV29-1, the J call TRBJ2-7; maybe TRBD1 (6 bases). Trimming removed 4 bases at V and 0 bases at J, with 10 bases between. The CDR3 runs to 13 residues. Germline V gives CDR1 SQVTM, CDR2 ANQGSEA. The DNA for the CDR3 is TGCAGCGTTGGGACAGTGAGCTCCTACGAGCAGTACTTC. This translates into CSVGTVSSYEQYF.

This clone was detected a few times. The V gene is TRBV2, the J gene TRBJ1-2, with TRBD1 matching 10 bases. CDR1 is SNHLY and CDR2 is FYNNEI in the germline V gene. V gave up 2 bases and J gave up 4 bases; unmatched junction bases: 4. This CDR3 region has 15 residues. This CDR3 is CASSELTGGVYGYTF. The CDR3 bases are TGTGCCAGCAGTGAACTGACAGGGGGCGTCTATGGCTACACCTTC.